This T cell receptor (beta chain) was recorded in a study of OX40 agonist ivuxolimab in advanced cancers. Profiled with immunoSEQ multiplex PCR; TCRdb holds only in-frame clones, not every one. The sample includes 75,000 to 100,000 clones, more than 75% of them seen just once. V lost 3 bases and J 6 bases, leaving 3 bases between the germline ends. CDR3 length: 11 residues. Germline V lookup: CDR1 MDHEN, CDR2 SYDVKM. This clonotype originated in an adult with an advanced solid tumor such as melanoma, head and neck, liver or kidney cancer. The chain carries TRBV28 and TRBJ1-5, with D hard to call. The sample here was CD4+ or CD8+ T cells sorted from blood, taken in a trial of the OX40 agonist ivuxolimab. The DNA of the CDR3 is TGTGCCAGCAGTTTGGTTCAGCCCCAGCATTTT. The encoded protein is CASSLVQPQHF.